Shown below are 26 T cell receptor beta chains from a single sample sequenced in a study of T cell responses to AZD1222 COVID-19 vaccine. The protocol was immunoSEQ multiplex PCR, while the TCRdb copy is restricted to in-frame clones and leaves out a portion. The sample includes 150,000 to 200,000 clones, about 91% seen only once; the top ten take 1.3%. The starting material was peripheral blood, obtained 28 days after the second AZD1222 dose. Source of these receptors: an adult who received the AZD1222 COVID-19 vaccine.

The V gene is TRBV27, the J gene TRBJ1-1; TRBD1 is a possible D gene (6 bases). Between the trimmed V and J ends, which lost 8 bases and 4 bases, there was a span of 20 bases. The length of the CDR3 is 15 residues. Germline V lookup: CDR1 MNHEY, CDR2 SMNVEV (reference sequence). The CDR3 protein is CASSSSRQGFTEAFF. CDR3 nucleotides: TGTGCCAGCTCCTCTAGTAGGCAGGGGTTCACTGAAGCTTTCTTT.

The CDR3 DNA reads as TGTGCCAGCAGCTTGTCACAGGGGGCGCATGGCTACACCTTC. This sequence encodes CASSLSQGAHGYTF. V is TRBV5-4 and J is TRBJ1-2, with 9 bases fitting TRBD1. Germline V CDR1 and CDR2: SGHNT, YYREEE (reference sequence). Germline trimming cut 1 base from V and 6 bases from J; bases unmatched to any gene: 4. The CDR3 has 14 residues.

This chain connects TRBV10-3 to TRBJ1-3; 9 nucleotides align to TRBD1. The ends lost 6 bases at V and 2 bases at J; junction bases unmatched: 8. The germline gives CDR1 ENHRY, CDR2 SYGVKD. This CDR3 spans 16 amino acids. CDR3 amino acids: CAIRPGQGRAGNTIYF. CDR3 DNA: TGTGCCATCAGGCCCGGACAGGGGAGAGCTGGAAACACCATATATTTT.

The rearrangement uses TRBV11-2 and TRBJ1-1; possible D gene TRBD1, 5 bases. The CDR3 spans 16 residues. CDR1 is SGHAT and CDR2 is FQNNGV in the germline V gene. The germline V and J ends were trimmed by 0 bases and 2 bases, with 13 bases remaining between them. CDR3: CASSLDSPGINTEAFF. The CDR3 nucleotides read TGTGCCAGCAGCTTAGATAGTCCAGGGATCAACACTGAAGCTTTCTTT.

V gene TRBV7-9 combines with J gene TRBJ2-3; D is undetermined. This CDR3 comprises 13 residues. V lost 1 base and J lost 1, with 3 bases in between. The V gene's germline CDR1 is SEHNR and CDR2 FQNEAQ (reference sequence). The CDR3, as DNA: TGTGCCAGCAGCTTAGGAGGCACAGATACGCAGTATTTT. Its protein product is CASSLGGTDTQYF.

The gene calls are TRBV4-3 and TRBJ1-2, with D possibly matching TRBD1 (6 bases). CDR3 length equals 15 residues. Per germline, CDR1 LGHNA and CDR2 YSLEER. V lost 1 base and J 5 bases, leaving 14 bases between the germline ends. The CDR3 sequence: CASSQGTAEGYGYTF. The DNA of the CDR3 is TGCGCCAGCAGCCAAGGGACAGCCGAGGGTTATGGCTACACCTTC.

This chain uses TRBV3-1 (or the pseudogene TRBV3-2) with TRBJ2-6, with a tentative D call TRBD1 (6 bases). Trimming took 0 bases from V and 1 from J, leaving 13 bases between them. The CDR3 is 18 amino acids. The germline gives CDR1 LGHDT, CDR2 YNNKEL (reference sequence). CDR3 sequence: CASSQDTGPSSGANVLTF. For the CDR3, the DNA is TGTGCCAGCAGCCAAGATACAGGGCCCTCTTCTGGGGCCAACGTCCTGACTTTC.

The V and J genes are TRBV18 and TRBJ2-7; weak D call: TRBD1 (5 bases). The CDR3 extends over 15 amino acids. Trimming left V 3 bases short and J 6 bases short, with 18 bases between. Germline values: CDR1 KGHSH, CDR2 LQKENI. The CDR3 bases are TGTGCCAGCTCACCCGGTGCAGGGCCAACCCTCGAGCAGTACTTC. It codes for CASSPGAGPTLEQYF.

The table lists this clone with a few counts. This chain uses TRBV6-5 with TRBJ2-7, with TRBD1 identical over 8 bases. Germline trimming cut 2 bases from V and 4 bases from J; bases unmatched to any gene: 7. The V gene's germline CDR1 is MNHEY and CDR2 SVGAGI. The CDR3 covers 15 residues. CDR3 loop: CASSYLAGGMYEQYF. The CDR3 bases are TGTGCCAGCAGTTACCTGGCAGGGGGCATGTACGAGCAGTACTTC.

The V and J genes are TRBV7-9 and TRBJ1-2; D gene ambiguous. The V and J ends lost 1 base and 3 bases respectively, with 12 bases between them. The germline CDR1 and CDR2 sequences are SEHNR and FQNEAQ (reference sequence). CDR3 length: 15 residues. The CDR3 here is CASSLEDWIHYGYTF. DNA for the CDR3: TGTGCCAGCAGCTTAGAGGATTGGATCCACTATGGCTACACCTTC.

J is TRBJ2-1 and V is TRBV2; perhaps TRBD2 as D (5 bases). This CDR3 spans 16 amino acids. CDR1 and CDR2 (germline): SNHLY, FYNNEI. Trimming took off 1 base at V and 0 bases at J, with 10 bases between the two ends. CDR3 nucleotides: TGTGCCAGCAGTGAAGACGGGGTTAGCTCCTACAATGAGCAGTTCTTC. Translated, it gives CASSEDGVSSYNEQFF.

V and J are TRBV29-1 and TRBJ1-2, with D maybe TRBD1 (6 bases). CDR1 and CDR2 (germline): SQVTM, ANQGSEA. Trimming left V 4 bases short and J 6 bases short, with 24 bases between. CDR3 length: 16 amino acids. This chain's CDR3 is CSVGEGVTTGEHGYTF. CDR3 DNA: TGCAGCGTTGGGGAGGGGGTAACCACCGGGGAGCATGGCTACACCTTC.

The chain combines TRBV30 with TRBJ1-2, with TRBD1 as a possible D gene (5 bases). V lost 4 bases and J 2 bases, leaving 8 bases between the germline ends. The CDR3 sequence is 12 residues long. Per germline, CDR1 GTSNPN and CDR2 SVGIG (reference sequence). The CDR3 DNA sequence: TGTGCCTGGATGACAGAGAACTATGGCTACACCTTC. Translating it yields CAWMTENYGYTF.

The chain employs TRBV4-3 and TRBJ2-6; no clear D. V lost 3 bases to trimming and J lost 0 bases, with 9 bases between them. The germline V gene encodes CDR1 LGHNA and CDR2 YSLEER. This CDR3 has 16 residues. The CDR3 protein is CASSHTIGSGANVLTF. DNA of the CDR3: TGCGCCAGCAGCCATACCATCGGCTCTGGGGCCAACGTCCTGACTTTC.

CDR3 protein: CASSQEFAGSYNEQFF. The CDR3 region has the DNA TGCGCCAGCAGCCAAGAATTCGCTGGCTCCTACAATGAGCAGTTCTTC. The J gene is TRBJ2-1, the V gene TRBV4-1, with D unresolved. CDR3 size: 16 residues. Germline V lookup: CDR1 MGHRA, CDR2 YSYEKL. Trimming took off 0 bases at V and 0 bases at J, with 9 bases between the two ends.

The rearrangement uses TRBV7-2 and TRBJ1-3; 7 nucleotides agree with TRBD1. The CDR3 contains 14 residues. Germline assignment: CDR1 SGHTA and CDR2 FQGNSA. J lost 7 bases, V lost 0 bases, and 3 bases had no gene match. The CDR3 here is CASSLATGANTIYF. In DNA, the CDR3 is TGTGCCAGCAGCTTAGCAACAGGGGCCAACACCATATATTTT.

In its sample, this clone was seen once. This chain links TRBV5-1 with TRBJ1-1, with TRBD1 as a possible D gene (6 bases). Trimming removed 3 bases from V and 4 bases from J, with 10 bases in between. In germline, CDR1 is SGHRS, CDR2 YFSETQ. The CDR3 runs to 13 residues. The DNA for the CDR3 is TGCGCCAGCAGCTCGGGACAAACCACTGAAGCTTTCTTT. This encodes CASSSGQTTEAFF.

This chain links TRBV30 with TRBJ2-2, with TRBD1 matching over 8 bases. CDR1 is GTSNPN and CDR2 is SVGIG in the germline V gene (reference sequence). V was pared by 4 bases and J by 0 bases, with 1 base of the junction left unmatched. This CDR3 comprises 14 residues. The CDR3 here is CAWKDRANTGELFF. Here the CDR3 DNA reads TGTGCCTGGAAGGACAGGGCGAACACCGGGGAGCTGTTTTTT.

The chain joins TRBV5-4 to TRBJ2-7; no clear D gene. From germline, CDR1 is SGHNT and CDR2 YYREEE (reference sequence). Trimming took 1 base from V and 3 from J, leaving 11 bases between them. The CDR3 has 14 amino acids. CDR3 region: CASSLRGPNYEQYF. The CDR3 DNA sequence: TGTGCCAGCAGCTTGCGAGGTCCCAACTACGAGCAGTACTTC.

J is TRBJ2-5 and V is TRBV4-3, with D tentatively TRBD1 (6 bases). CDR3 size: 15 residues. The V end lost 5 bases, the J end lost 4 bases, and 17 bases lay between the germline ends. The germline CDR1 and CDR2 sequences are LGHNA and YSLEER. CDR3 sequence (DNA): TGCGCCAGCAGCTTGGACAGCGGCCGCGGAGAGACCCAGTACTTC. It codes for CASSLDSGRGETQYF.

The chain carries TRBV2 and TRBJ1-1; D gene uncertain. Germline values: CDR1 SNHLY, CDR2 FYNNEI. CDR3 length equals 14 residues. V was trimmed by 8 bases and J by 4 bases, leaving 17 bases between them. The CDR3 coding sequence is TGTGCCAGCTCTCAAAGGCGGGGTACCACTGAAGCTTTCTTT. It translates to CASSQRRGTTEAFF. Drawing the rest from reference TRBV2 and TRBJ1-1, the complete variable domain is EPEVTQTPSHQVTQMGQEVILRCVPISNHLYFYWYRQILGQKVEFLVSFYNNEISEKSEIFDDQFSVERPDGSNFTLKIRSTKLEDSAMYFCASSQRRGTTEAFFGQGTRLTVV.

J is TRBJ2-5 and V is TRBV6-5, with D perhaps matching TRBD1 (5 bases). V was shortened by 6 bases and J by 5 bases, with 13 bases between the two germline ends. The germline V gene has CDR1 MNHEY and CDR2 SVGAGI. This CDR3 is built from 13 residues. CDR3: CASSTDSFETQYF. CDR3 coding DNA: TGTGCCAGCAGCACCGACAGCTTCGAGACCCAGTACTTC.

This clone was counted once. This chain connects TRBV7-2 to TRBJ2-3; weak D call: TRBD2 (5 bases). The CDR3 totals 16 residues. The germline CDR1 and CDR2 sequences are SGHTA and FQGNSA. Trimming removed 5 bases from V and 4 bases from J, with 19 bases in between. The CDR3 DNA sequence: TGTGCCAGCAGCCAATACAGCGGCCCCATGGCAGATACGCAGTATTTT. Translation gives CASSQYSGPMADTQYF.

The chain combines TRBV30 with TRBJ1-5; maybe TRBD1 (5 bases). This CDR3 spans 17 amino acids. Between the trimmed V and J ends, which lost 1 base and 6 bases, there was a span of 22 bases. Germline-derived CDR1 and CDR2 are GTSNPN and SVGIG (reference sequence). The CDR3 bases are TGTGCCTGGAGTGGGGCAGGGTCGAGCTCGTCAATTCAGCCCCAGCATTTT. Translation: CAWSGAGSSSSIQPQHF.

J is TRBJ1-2 and V is TRBV29-1, with D perhaps TRBD1 (5 bases). The CDR3 spans 12 residues. In germline, CDR1 is SQVTM, CDR2 ANQGSEA. Trimming removed 4 bases from V and 3 bases from J, with 9 bases in between. The CDR3 protein is CSVARGDYGYTF. DNA for the CDR3: TGCAGCGTTGCCCGGGGGGACTATGGCTACACCTTC.

CDR3 loop: CATTRGLSYEQYF. CDR3 nucleotide sequence: TGTGCCACGACCCGGGGACTGTCCTACGAGCAGTACTTC. V gene TRBV6-5 combines with J gene TRBJ2-7; TRBD2 might be the D (6 bases). Germline CDR1 reads MNHEY; CDR2 reads SVGAGI. V was cut by 10 bases and J by 1 base, with 14 bases left in between. CDR3 length: 13 amino acids.